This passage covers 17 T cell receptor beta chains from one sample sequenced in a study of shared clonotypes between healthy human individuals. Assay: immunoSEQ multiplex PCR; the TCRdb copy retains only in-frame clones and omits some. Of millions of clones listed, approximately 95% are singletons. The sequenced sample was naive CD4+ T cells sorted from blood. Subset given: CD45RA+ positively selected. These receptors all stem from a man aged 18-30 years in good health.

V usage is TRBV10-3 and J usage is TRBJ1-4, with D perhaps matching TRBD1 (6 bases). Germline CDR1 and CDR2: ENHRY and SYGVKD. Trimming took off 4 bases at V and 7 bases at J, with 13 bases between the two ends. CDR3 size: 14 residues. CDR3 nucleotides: TGTGCCATCAGTGCCGACAGGAGGGGTGAAAAACTGTTTTTT. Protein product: CAISADRRGEKLFF.

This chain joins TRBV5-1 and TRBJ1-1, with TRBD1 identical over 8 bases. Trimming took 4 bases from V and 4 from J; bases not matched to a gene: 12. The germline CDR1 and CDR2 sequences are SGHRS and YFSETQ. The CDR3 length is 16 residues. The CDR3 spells CASSHQSTGEGTEAFF. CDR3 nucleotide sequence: TGCGCCAGCAGCCATCAATCGACAGGGGAGGGCACTGAAGCTTTCTTT.

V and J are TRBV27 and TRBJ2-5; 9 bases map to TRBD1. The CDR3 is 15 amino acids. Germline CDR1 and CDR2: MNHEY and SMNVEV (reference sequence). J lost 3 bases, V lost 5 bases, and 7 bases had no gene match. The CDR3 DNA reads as TGTGCCAGCAGTCCAAAAAGGACAGGGGAAGAGACCCAGTACTTC. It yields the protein CASSPKRTGEETQYF.

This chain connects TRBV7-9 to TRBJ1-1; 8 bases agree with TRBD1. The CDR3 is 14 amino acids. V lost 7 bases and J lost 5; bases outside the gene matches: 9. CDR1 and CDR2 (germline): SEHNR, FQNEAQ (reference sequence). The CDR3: CASTNWQGATEAFF. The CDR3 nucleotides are TGTGCCAGCACCAATTGGCAGGGGGCTACTGAAGCTTTCTTT.

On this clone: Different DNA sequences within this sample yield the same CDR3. The DNA of the CDR3 is TGTGCCAGCAGCATAGGACAGGGAGCTTACGAGCAGTACTTC. Its protein is CASSIGQGAYEQYF. The J gene is TRBJ2-7, the V gene TRBV5-6; 8 bases are shared with TRBD1. The V segment lost 4 bases and the J segment 4 bases; nucleotides outside the gene matches: 7. The CDR3 consists of 14 residues. CDR1 and CDR2 (germline): SGHDT, YYEEEE.

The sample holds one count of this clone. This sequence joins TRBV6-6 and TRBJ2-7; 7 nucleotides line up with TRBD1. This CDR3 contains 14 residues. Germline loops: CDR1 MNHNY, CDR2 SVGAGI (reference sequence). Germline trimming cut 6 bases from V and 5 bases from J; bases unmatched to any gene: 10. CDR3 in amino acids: CASSRLQGSNEQYF. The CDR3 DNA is TGTGCCAGCAGCCGTCTACAGGGGAGCAACGAGCAGTACTTC.

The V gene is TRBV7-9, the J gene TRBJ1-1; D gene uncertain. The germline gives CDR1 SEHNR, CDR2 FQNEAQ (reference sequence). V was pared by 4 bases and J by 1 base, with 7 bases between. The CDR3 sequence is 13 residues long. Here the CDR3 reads CASSYGSNTEAFF. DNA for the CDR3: TGTGCCAGCAGCTATGGATCGAACACTGAAGCTTTCTTT.

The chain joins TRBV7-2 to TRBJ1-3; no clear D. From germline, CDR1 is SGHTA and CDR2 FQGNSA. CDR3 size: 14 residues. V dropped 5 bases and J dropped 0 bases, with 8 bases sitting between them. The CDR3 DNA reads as TGTGCCAGCAGCGCCGGCCACTCTGGAAACACCATATATTTT. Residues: CASSAGHSGNTIYF.

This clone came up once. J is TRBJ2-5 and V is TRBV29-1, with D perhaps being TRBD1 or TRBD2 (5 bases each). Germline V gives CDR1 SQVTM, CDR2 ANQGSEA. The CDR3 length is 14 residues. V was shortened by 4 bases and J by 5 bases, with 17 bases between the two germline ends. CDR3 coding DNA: TGCAGCGTTGTGGGGGACGCTCTCGGGGAGACCCAGTACTTC. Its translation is CSVVGDALGETQYF.

CDR3 DNA sequence: TGTGCCAGCAGTTACTCGGGGACAACTAACACTGAAGCTTTCTTT. Translating it yields CASSYSGTTNTEAFF. The rearrangement joins TRBV6-5 to TRBJ1-1; possible D gene TRBD1, 6 bases. CDR3 length: 15 residues. Germline CDR1 MNHEY, CDR2 SVGAGI. V dropped 0 bases and J dropped 2 bases, with 10 bases sitting between them.

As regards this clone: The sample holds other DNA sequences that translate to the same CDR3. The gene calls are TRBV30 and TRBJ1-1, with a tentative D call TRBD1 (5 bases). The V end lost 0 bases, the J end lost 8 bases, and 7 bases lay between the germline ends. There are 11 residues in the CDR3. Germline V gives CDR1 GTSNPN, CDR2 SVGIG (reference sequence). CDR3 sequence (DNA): TGTGCCTGGAGTGTACGGGGGGAAGCTTTCTTT. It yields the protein CAWSVRGEAFF.

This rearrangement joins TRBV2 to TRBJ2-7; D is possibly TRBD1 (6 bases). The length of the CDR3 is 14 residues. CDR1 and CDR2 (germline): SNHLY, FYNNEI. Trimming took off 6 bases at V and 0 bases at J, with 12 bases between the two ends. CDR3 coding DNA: TGTGCCAGCAGGGTCGGACAGAGCTCCTACGAGCAGTACTTC. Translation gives CASRVGQSSYEQYF.

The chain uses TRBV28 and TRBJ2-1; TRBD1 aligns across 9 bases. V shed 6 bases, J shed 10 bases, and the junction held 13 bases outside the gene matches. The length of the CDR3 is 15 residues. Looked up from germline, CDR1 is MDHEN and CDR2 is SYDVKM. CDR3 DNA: TGTGCCAGCAGGGTGGGGGACAGGGCCATCGGCGAGCAGTTCTTC. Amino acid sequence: CASRVGDRAIGEQFF.

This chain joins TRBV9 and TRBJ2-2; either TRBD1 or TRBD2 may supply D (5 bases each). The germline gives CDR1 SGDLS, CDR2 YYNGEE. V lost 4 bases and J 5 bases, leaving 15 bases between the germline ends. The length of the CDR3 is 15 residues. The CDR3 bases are TGTGCCAGCAGCCCCCTAGGGACGGGGACCGGGGAGCTGTTTTTT. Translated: CASSPLGTGTGELFF.

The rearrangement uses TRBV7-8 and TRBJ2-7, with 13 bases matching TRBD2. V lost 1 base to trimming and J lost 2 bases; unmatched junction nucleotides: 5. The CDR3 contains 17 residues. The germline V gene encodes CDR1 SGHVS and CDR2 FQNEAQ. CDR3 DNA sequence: TGTGCCAGCAGCTTAGGAGGGACTAGCGGGATTACCTACGAGCAGTACTTC. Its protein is CASSLGGTSGITYEQYF. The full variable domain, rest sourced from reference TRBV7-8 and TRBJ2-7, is GAGVSQSPRYKVAKRGQDVALRCDPISGHVSLFWYQQALGQGPEFLTYFQNEAQLDKSGLPSDRFFAERPEGSVSTLKIQRTQQEDSAVYLCASSLGGTSGITYEQYFGPGTRLTVT.

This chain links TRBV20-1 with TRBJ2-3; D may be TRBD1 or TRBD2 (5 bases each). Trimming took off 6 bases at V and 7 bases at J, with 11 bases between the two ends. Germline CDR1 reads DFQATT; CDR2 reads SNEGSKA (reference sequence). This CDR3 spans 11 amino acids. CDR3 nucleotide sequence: TGCAGTGCCGGGACGTCCTATACGCAGTATTTT. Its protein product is CSAGTSYTQYF.

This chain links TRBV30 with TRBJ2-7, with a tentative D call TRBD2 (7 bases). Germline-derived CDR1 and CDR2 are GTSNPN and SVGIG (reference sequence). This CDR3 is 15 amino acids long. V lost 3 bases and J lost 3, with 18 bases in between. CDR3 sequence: CAWSGDTRDYYEQYF. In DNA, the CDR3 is TGTGCCTGGAGCGGGGACACCAGGGACTACTACGAGCAGTACTTC.